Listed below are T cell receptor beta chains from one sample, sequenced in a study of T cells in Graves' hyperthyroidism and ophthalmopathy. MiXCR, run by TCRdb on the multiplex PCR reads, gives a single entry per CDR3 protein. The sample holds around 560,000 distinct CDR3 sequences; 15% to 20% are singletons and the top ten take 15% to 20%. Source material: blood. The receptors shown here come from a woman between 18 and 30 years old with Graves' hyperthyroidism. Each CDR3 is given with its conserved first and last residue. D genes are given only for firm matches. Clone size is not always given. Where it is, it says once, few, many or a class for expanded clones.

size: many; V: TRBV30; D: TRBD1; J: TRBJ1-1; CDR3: CAWMGQANTEAFF; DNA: TGTGCCTGGATGGGACAGGCGAACACTGAAGCTTTCTTT
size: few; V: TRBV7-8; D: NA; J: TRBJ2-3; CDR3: CASTLLGPDTQYF; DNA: TGTGCCAGCACGTTATTGGGGCCCGATACGCAGTATTTT
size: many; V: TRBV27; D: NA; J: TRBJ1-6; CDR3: CASSLIYQGSPLHF; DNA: TGTGCCAGCAGCCTTATATATCAAGGTTCACCCCTCCACTTT
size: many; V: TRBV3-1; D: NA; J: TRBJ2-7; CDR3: CASSGGGWTYEQYF; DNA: TGTGCCAGCTCCGGGGGAGGATGGACCTACGAGCAGTACTTC
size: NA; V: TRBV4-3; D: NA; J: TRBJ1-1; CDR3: CASSQEGTGRALSEAFF; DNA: TGCGCCAGCAGCCAAGAGGGGACGGGACGGGCGCTCTCTGAAGCTTTCTTT
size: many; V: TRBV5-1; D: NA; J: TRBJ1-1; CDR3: CASSLADTEAFF; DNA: TGCGCCAGCAGCTTGGCAGACACTGAAGCTTTCTTT
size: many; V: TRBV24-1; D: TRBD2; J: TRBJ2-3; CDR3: CATSDTRAGGVDTQYF; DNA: TGTGCCACCAGTGATACGCGAGCGGGAGGTGTAGATACGCAGTATTTT
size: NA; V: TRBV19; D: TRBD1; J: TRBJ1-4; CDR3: CASSIVRTGNEKLFF; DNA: TGTGCCAGTAGTATAGTCAGGACAGGAAATGAAAAACTGTTTTTT
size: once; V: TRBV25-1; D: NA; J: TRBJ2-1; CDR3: CASGPPGPPHEQFF; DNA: TGTGCCAGCGGTCCCCCAGGTCCGCCCCATGAGCAGTTCTTC
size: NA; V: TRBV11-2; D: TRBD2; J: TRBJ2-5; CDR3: CASSLEGSGRGVQETQYF; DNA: TGTGCCAGCAGCTTGGAGGGTAGCGGGAGAGGTGTCCAAGAGACCCAGTACTTC
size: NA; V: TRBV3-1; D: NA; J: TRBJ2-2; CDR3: CASSQPHANTGELFF; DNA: TGTGCCAGCAGCCAACCTCACGCGAACACCGGGGAGCTGTTTTTT
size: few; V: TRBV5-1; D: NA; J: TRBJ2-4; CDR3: CASSSIGTGGIQYF; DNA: TGCGCCAGCAGCTCGATCGGGACTGGGGGCATTCAGTACTTC
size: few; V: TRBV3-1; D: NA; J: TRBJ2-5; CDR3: CASSQDLGKGETQYF; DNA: TGTGCCAGCAGCCAAGATTTAGGGAAAGGAGAGACCCAGTACTTC
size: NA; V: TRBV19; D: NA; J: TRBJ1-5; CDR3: CASSRSGTTTQPQHF; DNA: TGTGCCAGTAGTCGGTCCGGGACAACAACTCAGCCCCAGCATTTT
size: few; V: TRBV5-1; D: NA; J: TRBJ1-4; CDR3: CASREAGLGEKLFF; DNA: TGCGCCAGCCGTGAGGCAGGGTTAGGGGAAAAACTGTTTTTT
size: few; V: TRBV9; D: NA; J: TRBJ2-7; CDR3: CASSVDGNEQYF; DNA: TGTGCCAGCAGCGTAGATGGAAACGAGCAGTACTTC